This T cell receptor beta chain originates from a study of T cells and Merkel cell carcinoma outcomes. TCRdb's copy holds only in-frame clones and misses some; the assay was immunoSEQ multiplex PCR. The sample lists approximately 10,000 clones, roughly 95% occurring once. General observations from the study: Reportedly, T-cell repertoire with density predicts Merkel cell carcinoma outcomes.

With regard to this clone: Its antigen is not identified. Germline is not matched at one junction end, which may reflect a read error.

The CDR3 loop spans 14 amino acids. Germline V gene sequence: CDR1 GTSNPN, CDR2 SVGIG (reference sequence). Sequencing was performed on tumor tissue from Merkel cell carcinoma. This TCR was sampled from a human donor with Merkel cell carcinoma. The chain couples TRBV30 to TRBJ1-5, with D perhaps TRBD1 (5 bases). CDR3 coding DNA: TGTGCCTGGAGTCTGGGACTGAGGGGTCAGTCCCAGCATTTT. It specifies CAWSLGLRGQSQHF.